These 8 T cell receptor beta chains share one sample of origin, sequenced in a study of T cells in Graves' hyperthyroidism and ophthalmopathy. Template material for amplifying TCR beta CDR3 regions consisted of RNA transcripts. Initially, a first-round RT-PCR of the TCR CDR3 employed the HTBI primer set. Each CDR3 protein is one row after TCRdb ran MiXCR on the multiplex PCR reads. The profile covers fewer than 200,000 distinct CDR3 sequences, with just under 9.5% appearing a single time and approximately 20% taken by the ten largest. Sequences were obtained from blood. These TCRs come from a woman aged 18-35 years with Graves' hyperthyroidism that later progressed to Graves' ophthalmopathy.

At least ten counts were recorded for this clonotype. The chain has TRBV12-3 or TRBV12-4 and TRBJ1-6; D uncertain. The length of the CDR3 is 17 residues. V lost 3 bases, J lost 7 bases, and 19 bases lay in between. The CDR3 is CASSFHGRPGGNSPLHF. The CDR3 bases are TGTGCCAGCAGTTTTCATGGGAGACCGGGCGGAAATTCACCCCTCCACTTT.

The chain uses TRBV6-5 and TRBJ1-1; 8 nucleotides align to TRBD1. Germline V gene lookup returns CDR1 MNHEY and CDR2 SVGAGI. The CDR3 extends over 15 amino acids. V was clipped by 3 bases and J by 5 bases; unmatched bases: 8. CDR3: CASSYRTGRWTEAFF. The CDR3 DNA reads TGTGCCAGCAGTTATCGGACAGGGCGATGGACTGAAGCTTTCTTT.

With respect to this clonotype: A single base separates this from a much larger clone, so it may be a read error. The chain recombines TRBV9 with TRBJ2-3; D remains ambiguous. The CDR3 loop spans 14 amino acids. V was shortened by 0 bases and J by 4 bases, with 9 bases between the two germline ends. In germline, CDR1 is SGDLS, CDR2 YYNGEE. The CDR3 nucleotides are TGTGCCAGCAGCGTAGAAGGCGTTCCAGATACGCAGTATTTT. This codes for CASSVEGVPDTQYF.

This clonotype was observed at least ten times. The CDR3 reads CSARASSGTGVNEQFF. For the CDR3, the DNA is TGCAGTGCTAGAGCGAGCTCCGGGACAGGGGTCAATGAGCAGTTCTTC. The chain carries TRBV20-1 and TRBJ2-1; 10 bases line up with TRBD1. Germline V gene sequence: CDR1 DFQATT, CDR2 SNEGSKA (reference sequence). Trimming took 1 base from V and 6 from J; bases not matched to a gene: 9. This CDR3 contains 16 residues.

The V and J genes are TRBV18 and TRBJ2-2, with 9 bases that match TRBD1. CDR3 length: 16 residues. V was pared by 5 bases and J by 1 base, with 5 bases of the junction left unmatched. CDR1 is KGHSH, CDR2 LQKENI, per germline. Here the CDR3 DNA reads TGTGCCAGCTCAACTCGACAGGGGGTGAACACCGGGGAGCTGTTTTTT. Encoded protein: CASSTRQGVNTGELFF.

This clonotype occurred many times. The chain is built from TRBV6-1 and TRBJ2-7; TRBD2 aligns across 11 bases. Per germline, CDR1 MNHNS and CDR2 SASEGT. The length of the CDR3 is 14 residues. V shed 6 bases and J 6 bases; nucleotides not matched to a gene: 7. CDR3 sequence reads: CASRGTSGPSEQYF. CDR3 DNA: TGTGCCAGCAGGGGGACTAGCGGACCTTCCGAGCAGTACTTC.

This clonotype has at least ten counts. The chain is built from TRBV6-1 and TRBJ1-5; D gene uncertain. Germline values: CDR1 MNHNS, CDR2 SASEGT. The CDR3 is 12 residues long. V lost 5 bases, J lost 9 bases, and 11 bases lay in between. CDR3 amino acids: CASSTRGGPQHF. The CDR3 DNA sequence: TGTGCCAGCAGTACACGTGGCGGGCCCCAGCATTTT.

V gene TRBV5-4 combines with J gene TRBJ2-2; 9 bases are a match to TRBD2. CDR1 is SGHNT and CDR2 is YYREEE in the germline V gene (reference sequence). Losses at the gene ends were 2 bases for V and 4 bases for J; bases not matched to a gene: 9. This CDR3 has 17 residues. This chain's CDR3 is CASSFESGGTITGELFF. As DNA, the CDR3 is TGTGCCAGCAGCTTTGAGAGCGGGGGGACTATCACCGGGGAGCTGTTTTTT.